The clone carrying this TCR beta chain has only a few counts. What it recognizes is unknown. Genes here carry mouse names. With the read ending 4 residues before the CDR3 end, the germline J gene is used to fill in that end. Sorting relied on CD4, CD8alpha, NKG2D, NKG2ACE and other markers applied to pooled cutaneous lymph node cells. This entry comes from a study of CD8+ T cells in alopecia areata. The authors extracted RNA and reverse transcribed it into cDNA as the sequencing template. Clones were read by immunoSEQ multiplex PCR, and TCRdb kept only the in-frame ones, dropping some. The sample has around 290,000 clones, none seen only once. Overall study results and limits: Normal scalp showed lower clonality than lesional scalp, especially alopecia totalis/universalis.

After removal of 6 bases from V and 0 bases from J, the junction contained 7 bases not matched to a gene. CDR1 and CDR2 from the germline V gene are NNHDY and SYVADS. The CDR3 has 15 amino acids. This receptor was identified in a C3H/HeJ mouse with alopecia areata. This strain's MHC haplotype is H2-k. The sample was CD4+ T cells sorted from a lymph node. The rearrangement joins TRBV13-3 to TRBJ1-1, with TRBD1 matching over 8 bases. The DNA read from the CDR3 is TGTGCCAGCACCGACAGGGGCCCTGCAAACACA. It codes for CASTDRGPANT. The full CDR3 sequence reads CASTDRGPANTEVFF.